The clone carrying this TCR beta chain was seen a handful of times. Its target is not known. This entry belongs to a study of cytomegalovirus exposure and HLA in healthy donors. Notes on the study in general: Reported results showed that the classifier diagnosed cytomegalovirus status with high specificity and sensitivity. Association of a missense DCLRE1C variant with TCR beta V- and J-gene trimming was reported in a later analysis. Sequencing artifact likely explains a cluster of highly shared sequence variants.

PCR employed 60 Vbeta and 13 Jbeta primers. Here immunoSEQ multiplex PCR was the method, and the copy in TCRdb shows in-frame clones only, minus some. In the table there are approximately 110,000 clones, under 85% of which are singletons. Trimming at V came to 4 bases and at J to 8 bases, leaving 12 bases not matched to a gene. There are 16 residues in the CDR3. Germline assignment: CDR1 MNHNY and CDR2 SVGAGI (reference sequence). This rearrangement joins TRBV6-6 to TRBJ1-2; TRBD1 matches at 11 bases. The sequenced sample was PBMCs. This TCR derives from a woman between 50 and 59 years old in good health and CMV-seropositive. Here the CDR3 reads CASSSQPGQGEKGYTF. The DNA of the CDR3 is TGTGCCAGCAGTTCCCAACCGGGACAGGGGGAAAAAGGCTACACCTTC.